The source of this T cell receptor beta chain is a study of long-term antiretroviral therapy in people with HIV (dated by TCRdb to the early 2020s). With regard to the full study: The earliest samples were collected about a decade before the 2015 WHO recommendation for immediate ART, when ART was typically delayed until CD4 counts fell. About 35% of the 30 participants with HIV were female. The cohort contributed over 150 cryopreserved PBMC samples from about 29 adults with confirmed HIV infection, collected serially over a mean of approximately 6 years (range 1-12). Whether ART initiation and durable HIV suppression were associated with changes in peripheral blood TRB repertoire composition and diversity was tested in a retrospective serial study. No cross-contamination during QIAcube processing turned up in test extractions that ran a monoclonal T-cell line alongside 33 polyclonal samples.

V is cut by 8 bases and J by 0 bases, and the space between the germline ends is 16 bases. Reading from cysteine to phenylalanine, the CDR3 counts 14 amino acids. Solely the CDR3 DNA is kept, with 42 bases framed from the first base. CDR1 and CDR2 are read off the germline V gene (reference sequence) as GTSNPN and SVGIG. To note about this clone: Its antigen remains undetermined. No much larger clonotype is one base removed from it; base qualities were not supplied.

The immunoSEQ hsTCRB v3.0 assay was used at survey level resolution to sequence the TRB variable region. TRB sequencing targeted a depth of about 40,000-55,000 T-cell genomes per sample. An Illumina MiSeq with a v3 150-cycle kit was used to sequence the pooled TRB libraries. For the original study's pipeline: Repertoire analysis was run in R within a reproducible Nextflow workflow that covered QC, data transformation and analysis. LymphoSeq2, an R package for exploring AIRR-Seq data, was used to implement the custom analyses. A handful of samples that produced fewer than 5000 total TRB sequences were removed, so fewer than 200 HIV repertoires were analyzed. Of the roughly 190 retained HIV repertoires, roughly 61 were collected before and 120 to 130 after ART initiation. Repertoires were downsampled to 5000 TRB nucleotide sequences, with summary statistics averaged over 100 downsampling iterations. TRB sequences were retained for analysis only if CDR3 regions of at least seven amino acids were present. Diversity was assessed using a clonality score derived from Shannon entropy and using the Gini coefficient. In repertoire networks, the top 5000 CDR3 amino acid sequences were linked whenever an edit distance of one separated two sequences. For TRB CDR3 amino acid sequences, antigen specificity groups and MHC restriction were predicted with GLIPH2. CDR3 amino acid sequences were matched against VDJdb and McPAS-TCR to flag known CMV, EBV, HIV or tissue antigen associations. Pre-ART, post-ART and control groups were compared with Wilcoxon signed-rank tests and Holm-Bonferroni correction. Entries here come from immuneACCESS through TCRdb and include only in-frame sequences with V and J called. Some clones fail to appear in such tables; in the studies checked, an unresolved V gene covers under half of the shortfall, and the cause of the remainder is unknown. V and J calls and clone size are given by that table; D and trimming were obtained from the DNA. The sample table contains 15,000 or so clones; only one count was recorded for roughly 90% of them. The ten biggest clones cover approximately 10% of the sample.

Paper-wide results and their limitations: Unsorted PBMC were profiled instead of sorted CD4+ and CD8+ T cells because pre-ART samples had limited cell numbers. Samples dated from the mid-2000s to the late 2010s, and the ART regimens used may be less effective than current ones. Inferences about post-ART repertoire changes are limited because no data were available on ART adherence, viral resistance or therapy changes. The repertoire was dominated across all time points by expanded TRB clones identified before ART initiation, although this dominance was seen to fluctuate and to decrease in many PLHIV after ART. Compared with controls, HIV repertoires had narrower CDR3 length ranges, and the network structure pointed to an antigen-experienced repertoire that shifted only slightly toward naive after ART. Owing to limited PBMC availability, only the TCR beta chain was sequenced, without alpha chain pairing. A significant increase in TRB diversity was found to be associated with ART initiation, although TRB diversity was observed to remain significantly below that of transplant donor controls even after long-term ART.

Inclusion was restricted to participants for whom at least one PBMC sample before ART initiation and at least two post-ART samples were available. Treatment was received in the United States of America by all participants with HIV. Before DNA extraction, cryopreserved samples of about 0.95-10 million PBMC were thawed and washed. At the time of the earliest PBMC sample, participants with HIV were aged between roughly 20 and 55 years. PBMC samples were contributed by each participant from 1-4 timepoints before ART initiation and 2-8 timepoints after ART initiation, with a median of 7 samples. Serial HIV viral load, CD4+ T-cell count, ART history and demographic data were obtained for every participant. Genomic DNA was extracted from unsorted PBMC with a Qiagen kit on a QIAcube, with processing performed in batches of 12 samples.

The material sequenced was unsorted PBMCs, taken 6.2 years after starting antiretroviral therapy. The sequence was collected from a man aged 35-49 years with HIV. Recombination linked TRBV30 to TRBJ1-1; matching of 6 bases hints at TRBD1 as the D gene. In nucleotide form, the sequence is TGTGCCAGACGACAGGATCCTTTGAACACTGAAGCTTTCTTT. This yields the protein CARRQDPLNTEAFF. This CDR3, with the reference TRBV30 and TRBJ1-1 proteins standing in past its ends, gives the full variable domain SQTIHQWPATLVQPVGSPLSLECTVEGTSNPNLYWYRQAAGRGLQLLFYSVGIGQISSEVPQNLSASRPQDRQFILSSKKLLLSDSGFYLCARRQDPLNTEAFFGQGTRLTVV.